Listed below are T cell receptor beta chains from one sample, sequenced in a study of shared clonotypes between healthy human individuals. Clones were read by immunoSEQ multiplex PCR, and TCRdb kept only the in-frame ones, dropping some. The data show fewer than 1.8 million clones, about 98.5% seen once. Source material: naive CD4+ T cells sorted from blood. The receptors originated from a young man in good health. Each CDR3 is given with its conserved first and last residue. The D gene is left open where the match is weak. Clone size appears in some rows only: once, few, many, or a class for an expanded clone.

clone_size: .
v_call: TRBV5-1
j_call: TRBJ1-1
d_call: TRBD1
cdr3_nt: TGCGCCAGCAGCTTGAAAGGGGGCGCTGCAAACACTGAAGCTTTCTTT
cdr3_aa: CASSLKGGAANTEAFF

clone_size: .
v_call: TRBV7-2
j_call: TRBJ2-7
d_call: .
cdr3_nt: TGTGCCAGCAGCTTTAGCCGCACCTACGAGCAGTACTTC
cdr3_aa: CASSFSRTYEQYF

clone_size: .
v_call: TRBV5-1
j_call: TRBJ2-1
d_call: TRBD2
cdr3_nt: TGCGCCAGCGCTGAACTAGCGGGAGGGGACCCTGAGCAGTTCTTC
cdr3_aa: CASAELAGGDPEQFF

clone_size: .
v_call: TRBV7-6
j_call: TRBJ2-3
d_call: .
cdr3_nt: TGTGCCAGCAGCTCGCAGGGCGCAGATACGCAGTATTTT
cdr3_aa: CASSSQGADTQYF

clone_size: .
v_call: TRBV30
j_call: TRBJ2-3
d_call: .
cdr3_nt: TGTGCCTGGAGTGTAGTGGGACTTACTAGCACAGATACGCAGTATTTT
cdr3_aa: CAWSVVGLTSTDTQYF

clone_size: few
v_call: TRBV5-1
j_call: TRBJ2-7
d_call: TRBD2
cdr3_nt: TGCGCCAGCAGCTTGACTAGCGGGTCTTTTTCCTACGAGCAGTACTTC
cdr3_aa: CASSLTSGSFSYEQYF

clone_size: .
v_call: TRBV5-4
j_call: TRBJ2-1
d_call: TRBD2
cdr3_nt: TGTGCCAGCAGCCCAGGGACTAGCGGTAAGATTTACAATGAGCAGTTCTTC
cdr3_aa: CASSPGTSGKIYNEQFF

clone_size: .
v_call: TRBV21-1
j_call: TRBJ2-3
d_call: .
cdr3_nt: TGTGCCAGCAGCCCACTAGGACAGGGGACTAGCGGGGCGAGAGGCGCTAGCACAGATACGCAGTATTTT
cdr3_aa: CASSPLGQGTSGARGASTDTQYF

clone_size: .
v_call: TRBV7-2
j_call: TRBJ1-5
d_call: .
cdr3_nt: TGTGCCAGCAGCTTGGGAGGGGTCAATCAGCCCCAGCATTTT
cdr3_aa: CASSLGGVNQPQHF

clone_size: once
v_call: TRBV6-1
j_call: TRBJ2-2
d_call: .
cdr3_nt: TGTGCCAGCACCCGACCGACTAACACCGGGGAGCTGTTTTTT
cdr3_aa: CASTRPTNTGELFF

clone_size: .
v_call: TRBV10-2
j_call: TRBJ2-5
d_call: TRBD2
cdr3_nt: TGCGCCAGCCGACTAGCGGGAGATTACGGAGAGACCCAGTACTTC
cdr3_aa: CASRLAGDYGETQYF

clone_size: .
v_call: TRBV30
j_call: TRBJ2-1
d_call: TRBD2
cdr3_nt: TGTGCCTGGAGTGTCGTAACAAGGCCTAGCGGGATCCGGAGCTACAATGAGCAGTTCTTC
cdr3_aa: CAWSVVTRPSGIRSYNEQFF

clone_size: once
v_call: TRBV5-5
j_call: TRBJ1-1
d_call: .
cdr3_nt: TGTGCCAGCAGCTCCAGGGGACGGGCCAACACTGAAGCTTTCTTT
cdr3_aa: CASSSRGRANTEAFF

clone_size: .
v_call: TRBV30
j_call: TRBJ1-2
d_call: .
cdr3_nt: TGTGCCTGGAGTGTACTAGGCGGGGGTTGGAGCGGCTACACCTTC
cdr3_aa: CAWSVLGGGWSGYTF

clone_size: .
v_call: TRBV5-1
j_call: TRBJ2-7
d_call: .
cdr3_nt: TGCGCCAGCAGCTCCTGGTCCCCGGAGTCCAACGAGCAGTACTTC
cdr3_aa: CASSSWSPESNEQYF

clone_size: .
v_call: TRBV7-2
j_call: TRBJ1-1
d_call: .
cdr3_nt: TGTGCCAGCAGCTTAGGGTTAATGAACACTGAAGCTTTCTTT
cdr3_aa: CASSLGLMNTEAFF

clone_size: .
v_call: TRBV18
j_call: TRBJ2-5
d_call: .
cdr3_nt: TGTGCCAGCTCACCAGGGGCAGAGACCCAGTACTTC
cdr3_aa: CASSPGAETQYF

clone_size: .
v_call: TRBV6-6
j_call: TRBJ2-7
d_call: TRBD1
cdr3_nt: TGTGCCAGCAGGGGGACAGGCTCCTACGAGCAGTACTTC
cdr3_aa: CASRGTGSYEQYF

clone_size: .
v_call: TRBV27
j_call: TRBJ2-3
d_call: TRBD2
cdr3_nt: TGTGCCAGCAGTTTGTCGGGACTAGCGGGAGAAGATACGCAGTATTTT
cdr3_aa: CASSLSGLAGEDTQYF

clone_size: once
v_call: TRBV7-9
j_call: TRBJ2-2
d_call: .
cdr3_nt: TGTGCCAGCAGCCCGGGGGAGGAAGGGGCCGGGGAGCTGTTTTTT
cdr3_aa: CASSPGEEGAGELFF

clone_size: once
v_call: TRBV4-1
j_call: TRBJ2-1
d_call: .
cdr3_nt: TGCGCCAGCAGCCAAGATACAGGGTGGGACGATGAGCAGTTCTTC
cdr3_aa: CASSQDTGWDDEQFF

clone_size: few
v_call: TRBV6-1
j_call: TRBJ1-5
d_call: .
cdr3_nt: TGTGCCAGCAGGGGACTGGGAAGTCCTCAGCCCCAGCATTTT
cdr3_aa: CASRGLGSPQPQHF

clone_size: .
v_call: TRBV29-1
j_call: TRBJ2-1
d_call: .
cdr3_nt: TGCAGCGTTGAAAGGGGTTGGAGCTCCTACAATGAGCAGTTCTTC
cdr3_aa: CSVERGWSSYNEQFF

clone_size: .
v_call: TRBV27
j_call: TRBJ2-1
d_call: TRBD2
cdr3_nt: TGTGCCAGCAGTTCCCTAGGACTAGCGGGGGACAATGAGCAGTTCTTC
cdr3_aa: CASSSLGLAGDNEQFF

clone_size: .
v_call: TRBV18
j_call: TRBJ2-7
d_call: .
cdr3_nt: TGTGCCAGCTCACCATTGGCCCCAACCAACGAGCAGTACTTC
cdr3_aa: CASSPLAPTNEQYF

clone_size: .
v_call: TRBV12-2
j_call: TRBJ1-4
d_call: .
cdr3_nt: TGTGCAAGTCGCTTCCCGGGACAGGGGCTGGAAAAACTGTTTTTT
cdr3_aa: CASRFPGQGLEKLFF

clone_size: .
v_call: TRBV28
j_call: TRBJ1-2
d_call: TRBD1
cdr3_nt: TGTGCCAGCAGTTTATGGGGACAGCAGTATGGCTACACCTTC
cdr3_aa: CASSLWGQQYGYTF

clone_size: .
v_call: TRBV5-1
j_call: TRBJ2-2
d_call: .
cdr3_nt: TGCGCCAGCAGCTTGTTTATTTCCCTCGTAACAGACACCGGGGAGCTGTTTTTT
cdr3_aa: CASSLFISLVTDTGELFF

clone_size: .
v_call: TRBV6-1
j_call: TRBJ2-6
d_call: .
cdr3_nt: TGTGCCAGCAGTGAAGTTGGGTCTGGGGCCAACGTCCTGACTTTC
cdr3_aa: CASSEVGSGANVLTF

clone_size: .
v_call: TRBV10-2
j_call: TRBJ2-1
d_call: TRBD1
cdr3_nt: TGCGCCAGCTTTATTCCGGGACAGGGGGACAACAATGAGCAGTTCTTC
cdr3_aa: CASFIPGQGDNNEQFF

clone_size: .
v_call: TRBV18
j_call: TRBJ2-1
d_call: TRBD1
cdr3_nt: TGTGCCAGCTCACCGTGGACAGGATCCATGAAAAATGAGCAGTTCTTC
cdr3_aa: CASSPWTGSMKNEQFF

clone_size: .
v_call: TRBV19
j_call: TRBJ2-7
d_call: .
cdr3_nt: TGTGCCAGCCCTCAAGGGCCCTACGAGCAGTACTTC
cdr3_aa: CASPQGPYEQYF

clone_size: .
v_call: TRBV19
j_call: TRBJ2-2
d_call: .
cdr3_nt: TGTGCCACCTGCGGGAAGAACACCGGGGAGCTGTTTTTT
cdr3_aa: CATCGKNTGELFF

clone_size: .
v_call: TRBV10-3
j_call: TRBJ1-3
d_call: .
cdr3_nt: TGTGCCATCAGTGAGGGTCTTACTGGTGGAAACACCATATATTTT
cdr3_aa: CAISEGLTGGNTIYF

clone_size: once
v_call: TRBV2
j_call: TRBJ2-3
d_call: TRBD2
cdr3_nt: TGTGCCAGCAGGGCGACTAGCGGGAGTCGGGTGTGGAGAGATACGCAGTATTTT
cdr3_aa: CASRATSGSRVWRDTQYF

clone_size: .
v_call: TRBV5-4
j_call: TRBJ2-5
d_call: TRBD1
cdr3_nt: TGTGCCAGCAGCCGGAGGACAGGGGTACTAGAGACCCAGTACTTC
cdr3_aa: CASSRRTGVLETQYF

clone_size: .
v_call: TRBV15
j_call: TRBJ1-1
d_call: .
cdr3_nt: TGTGCCACCAGGAAGGAAATGGGGAACACTGAAGCTTTCTTT
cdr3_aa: CATRKEMGNTEAFF

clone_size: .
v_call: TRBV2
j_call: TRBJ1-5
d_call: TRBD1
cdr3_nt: TGTGCCAGCAGTTGGACAGGGAATCAGCCCCAGCATTTT
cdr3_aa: CASSWTGNQPQHF

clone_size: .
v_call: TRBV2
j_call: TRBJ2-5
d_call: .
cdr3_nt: TGTGCCAGCAGCCTGACCGGGACTTACCAAGAGACCCAGTACTTC
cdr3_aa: CASSLTGTYQETQYF

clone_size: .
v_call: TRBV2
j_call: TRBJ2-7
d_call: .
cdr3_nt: TGTGCCAGCAGTGAAAGGGCCCCCTACGAGCAGTACTTC
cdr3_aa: CASSERAPYEQYF

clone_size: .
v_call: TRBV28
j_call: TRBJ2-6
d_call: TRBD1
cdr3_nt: TGTGCCAGCAGCCTCCAGGGGGCAGGCTCTGGGGCCAACGTCCTGACTTTC
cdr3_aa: CASSLQGAGSGANVLTF

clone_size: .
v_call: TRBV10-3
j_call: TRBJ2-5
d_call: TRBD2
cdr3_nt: TGTGCCATCAGTGATCTGGGAAGCGGGGCCCAGTACTTC
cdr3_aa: CAISDLGSGAQYF

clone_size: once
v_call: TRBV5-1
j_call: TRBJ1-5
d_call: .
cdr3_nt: TGCGCCAGCAGCTTGGTCCCAAATCAGCCCCAGCATTTT
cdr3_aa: CASSLVPNQPQHF

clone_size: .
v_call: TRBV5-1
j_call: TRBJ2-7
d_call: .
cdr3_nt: TGCGCCAGCAGCTCGTCAGGGGTTACCTACGAGCAGTACTTC
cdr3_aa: CASSSSGVTYEQYF

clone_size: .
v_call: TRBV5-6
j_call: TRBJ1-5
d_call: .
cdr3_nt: TGTGCCAGCAGCCGAGCTATGGGGAGCAATCAGCCCCAGCATTTT
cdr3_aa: CASSRAMGSNQPQHF

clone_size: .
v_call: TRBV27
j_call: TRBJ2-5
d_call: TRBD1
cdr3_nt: TGTGCCAGCAGTCTGGACAGGGGGCCGGGGGAGACCCAGTACTTC
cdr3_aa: CASSLDRGPGETQYF

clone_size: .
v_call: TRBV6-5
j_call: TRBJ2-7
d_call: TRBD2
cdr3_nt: TGTGCCAGCAGCACTGAGCGGGAGGCCTACGAGCAGTACTTC
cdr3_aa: CASSTEREAYEQYF

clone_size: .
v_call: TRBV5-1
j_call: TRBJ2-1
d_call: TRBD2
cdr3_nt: TGCGCCAGCAGCGGAACCGGGACTAGCGTTAATGAGCAGTTCTTC
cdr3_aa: CASSGTGTSVNEQFF

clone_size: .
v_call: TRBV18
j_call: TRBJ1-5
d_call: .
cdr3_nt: TGTGCCAGCTCACCTTTCGGAGATCAGCCCCAGCATTTT
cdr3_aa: CASSPFGDQPQHF

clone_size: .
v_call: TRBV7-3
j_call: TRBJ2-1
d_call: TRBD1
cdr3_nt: TGTGCCAGCAGCCGAACGATGACAGGGGCCGAGCAGTTCTTC
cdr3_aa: CASSRTMTGAEQFF

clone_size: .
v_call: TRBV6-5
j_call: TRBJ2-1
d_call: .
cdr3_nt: TGTGCCAGCTCCAAGAGCTCCTACAATGAGCAGTTCTTC
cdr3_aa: CASSKSSYNEQFF

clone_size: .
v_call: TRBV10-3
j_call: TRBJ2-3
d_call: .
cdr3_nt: TGTGCCACTTCTGAGGATACGCAGTATTTT
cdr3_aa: CATSEDTQYF

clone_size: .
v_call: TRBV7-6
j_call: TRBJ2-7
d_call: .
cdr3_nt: TGTGCCAGCAGCTCTAGGACAGAATACGAGCAGTACTTC
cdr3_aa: CASSSRTEYEQYF

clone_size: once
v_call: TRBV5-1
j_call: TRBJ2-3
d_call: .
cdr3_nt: TGCGCCAGCAGCTTGGGTAACGCAGATACGCAGTATTTT
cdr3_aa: CASSLGNADTQYF

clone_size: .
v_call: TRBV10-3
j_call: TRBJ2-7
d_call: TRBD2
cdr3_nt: TGTGCCATCACTGGGGCGGGGACAAAGGGACTAGCGGGAAGTGAGCAGTACTTC
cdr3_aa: CAITGAGTKGLAGSEQYF

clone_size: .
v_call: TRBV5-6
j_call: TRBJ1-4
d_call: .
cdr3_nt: TGTGCCAGCAGCTTGACCAGGAATGAAAAACTGTTTTTT
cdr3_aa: CASSLTRNEKLFF

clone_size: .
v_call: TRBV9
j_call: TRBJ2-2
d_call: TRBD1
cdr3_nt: TGTGCCAGCAGACTTACAGGGGGCACCGGGGAGCTGTTTTTT
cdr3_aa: CASRLTGGTGELFF

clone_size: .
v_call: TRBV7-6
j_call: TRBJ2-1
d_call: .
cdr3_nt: TGTGCCAGCAGCCTTTGGAATTACAATGAGCAGTTCTTC
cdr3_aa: CASSLWNYNEQFF

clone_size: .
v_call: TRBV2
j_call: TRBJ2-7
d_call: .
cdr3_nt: TGTGCGACGACGGACAGCGCTTCCCCCTCGGTTGTCTACGAGCAGTACTTC
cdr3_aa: CATTDSASPSVVYEQYF

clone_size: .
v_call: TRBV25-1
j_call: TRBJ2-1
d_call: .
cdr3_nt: TGTGCCAGCAGTGAAGGGGGGCTAAGTTATGAGCAGTTCTTC
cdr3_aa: CASSEGGLSYEQFF